These 20 T cell receptor beta chains share one sample of origin, sequenced in a study of T cells after yellow fever vaccination. TCRdb re-analysed the 5' RACE reads in MiXCR, keeping a single row per CDR3 protein. The sample shows 200,000 to 250,000 distinct CDR3 sequences, 6.9% of them seen only once. The material sequenced was CD4+ T cells sorted from PBMCs, taken 15 days after the yellow fever booster vaccination. The receptor source for this set is a young man who received the YFV17D yellow fever vaccine.

This clonotype has a handful of counts. J is TRBJ2-3 and V is TRBV5-1; unclear D gene. The V end lost 0 bases, the J end lost 0 bases, and 11 bases lay between the germline ends. Germline assignment: CDR1 SGHRS and CDR2 YFSETQ. This CDR3 has 16 amino acids. CDR3 sequence (DNA): TGCGCCAGCAGCTTGGAGGCAGCTGCTAGCACAGATACGCAGTATTTT. Amino acids: CASSLEAAASTDTQYF.

The genes are TRBV7-2 and TRBJ2-7; D is uncertain. CDR1 SGHTA and CDR2 FQGNSA come from the germline V gene. Trimming stripped 1 base from V and 3 bases from J, with 7 bases between. The CDR3 consists of 13 residues. CDR3 DNA sequence: TGTGCCAGCAGCTTAGAACCGGGCTACGAGCAGTACTTC. Translating gives CASSLEPGYEQYF.

This clonotype was observed a few times. The chain has TRBV18 and TRBJ2-4; 10 bases fit TRBD2. The germline V gene encodes CDR1 KGHSH and CDR2 LQKENI. This CDR3 has 20 amino acids. V lost 5 bases and J lost 1; bases outside the gene matches: 17. CDR3 sequence: CASSFAPQREGLGAKNIQYF. In DNA form, the CDR3 reads TGTGCCAGCTCATTCGCTCCCCAGCGGGAGGGCCTCGGGGCCAAAAACATTCAGTACTTC.

This sequence joins TRBV3-1 and TRBJ2-7; the match to TRBD1 covers 8 bases. V lost 1 base to trimming and J lost 2 bases; unmatched junction nucleotides: 4. The CDR3 has 15 amino acids. Per the germline V gene, CDR1 is LGHDT and CDR2 is YNNKEL (reference sequence). CDR3 residues: CASSQVWTGTYEQYF. In DNA form, the CDR3 reads TGTGCCAGCAGCCAAGTTTGGACAGGGACCTACGAGCAGTACTTC.

This clonotype was recorded at least ten times. This sequence joins TRBV7-9 and TRBJ2-1; TRBD2 matches at 11 bases. CDR3 size: 13 residues. V was pared by 7 bases and J by 4 bases, with 0 bases of the junction left unmatched. Germline CDR1 reads SEHNR; CDR2 reads FQNEAQ (reference sequence). The DNA for the CDR3 is TGTGCCAGCACTAGCGGGAGGTACAATGAGCAGTTCTTC. Translated: CASTSGRYNEQFF. Complete variable domain (other parts from reference TRBV7-9 and TRBJ2-1): DTGVSQNPRHKITKRGQNVTFRCDPISEHNRLYWYRQTLGQGPEFLTYFQNEAQLEKSRLLSDRFSAERPKGSFSTLEIQRTEQGDSAMYLCASTSGRYNEQFFGPGTRLTVL.

This clonotype has at least ten counts. The chain uses TRBV6-2 or TRBV6-3 and TRBJ2-1; either TRBD1 or TRBD2 may supply D (5 bases each). The length of the CDR3 is 18 residues. Germline V lookup: CDR1 MNHEY, CDR2 SVGEGT. Trimming removed 3 bases from V and 4 bases from J, with 22 bases in between. CDR3 nucleotide sequence: TGTGCCAGCAGTTATTTCCCAGCCGGGGCGGTGGCTTACAATGAGCAGTTCTTC. Protein product: CASSYFPAGAVAYNEQFF.

This clonotype has just a few counts. J is TRBJ2-4 and V is TRBV5-1, with D uncertain. The CDR3 is 14 residues long. The germline V gene encodes CDR1 SGHRS and CDR2 YFSETQ. Trimming removed 3 bases from V and 5 bases from J, with 12 bases in between. The CDR3 nucleotides are TGCGCCAGCAGCTGGGCTACGGGCCAAAACATTCAGTACTTC. It translates to CASSWATGQNIQYF.

In its sample, this clonotype was seen many times. The rearrangement joins TRBV9 to TRBJ2-5; D remains unclear. The CDR3 is made up of 14 amino acids. Germline V lookup: CDR1 SGDLS, CDR2 YYNGEE. The V and J ends lost 1 base and 2 bases respectively, with 9 bases between them. CDR3 region: CASSVSSGQETQYF. The CDR3 nucleotides are TGTGCCAGCAGCGTATCCTCTGGGCAAGAGACCCAGTACTTC.

This clonotype was counted at least ten times. Here the CDR3 reads CASSLRKYEQYF. The CDR3 DNA follows: TGTGCCAGCAGCTTGAGGAAGTACGAGCAGTACTTC. This chain uses TRBV7-2 with TRBJ2-7; D not certain. From germline, CDR1 is SGHTA and CDR2 FQGNSA. Trimming stripped 3 bases from V and 4 bases from J, with 7 bases between. The CDR3 sequence is 12 residues long.

There are many counts of this clonotype. The chain combines TRBV7-2 with TRBJ2-2, with D perhaps being TRBD1 or TRBD2 (5 bases each). The CDR3 length is 13 residues. Germline-derived CDR1 and CDR2 are SGHTA and FQGNSA. V lost 3 bases to trimming and J lost 3 bases, with 5 bases between them. The CDR3 coding sequence is TGTGCCAGCAGCTTGGGGGACACCGGGGAGCTGTTTTTT. It encodes CASSLGDTGELFF.

There are a few counts of this clonotype. The chain couples TRBV5-8 to TRBJ1-6; no definite D call. Trimming removed 2 bases from V and 0 bases from J, with 9 bases in between. This CDR3 region has 16 residues. Germline values: CDR1 SGHTS, CDR2 YDEGEE. In DNA, the CDR3 is TGTGCCAGCAGCTTTGAGCGGAGCTCCTATAATTCACCCCTCCACTTT. Translation gives CASSFERSSYNSPLHF.

This rearrangement joins TRBV5-1 to TRBJ2-5; 10 bases are a match to TRBD2. The CDR3 loop spans 13 amino acids. V shed 5 bases and J 2 bases; nucleotides not matched to a gene: 0. Germline V gene sequence: CDR1 SGHRS, CDR2 YFSETQ. In DNA form, the CDR3 reads TGCGCCAGCAGACTAGCGGGGCAAGAGACCCAGTACTTC. Amino acid sequence: CASRLAGQETQYF.

This clonotype has more than one count but fewer than ten. This chain joins TRBV6-1 and TRBJ2-4, with TRBD1 matching over 7 bases. The CDR3 has 14 residues. The V gene's germline CDR1 is MNHNS and CDR2 SASEGT. Trimming at V came to 6 bases and at J to 8 bases, leaving 10 bases not matched to a gene. The CDR3 DNA reads TGTGCCAGCAGATCCGGATACAGGGGAGACATTCAGTACTTC. Translation: CASRSGYRGDIQYF.

This clonotype occurred many times. The rearrangement joins TRBV27 to TRBJ1-2; TRBD1 is a possible D gene (5 bases). The ends were cut back, 6 bases at V and 2 bases at J, with 10 bases in the middle. The CDR3 runs to 13 residues. Germline CDR1 MNHEY, CDR2 SMNVEV (reference sequence). This CDR3 reads CASSKWDNYGYTF. CDR3 DNA: TGTGCCAGCAGCAAATGGGACAACTATGGCTACACCTTC.

The rearrangement links TRBV7-2 to TRBJ2-1; possibly TRBD1 or TRBD2 for D (6 bases each). The CDR3 extends over 15 amino acids. Germline values: CDR1 SGHTA, CDR2 FQGNSA. V lost 4 bases and J lost 6, with 16 bases in between. The CDR3 DNA sequence: TGTGCCAGCAGCTACCGCCGTGGGGGGCCCAATGAGCAGTTCTTC. It translates to CASSYRRGGPNEQFF.

This chain links TRBV7-2 with TRBJ2-3; 9 bases are a match to TRBD2. From germline, CDR1 is SGHTA and CDR2 FQGNSA. The CDR3 is 17 amino acids. The junction had 11 bases not matched to a gene; V was cut back by 5 bases and J by 2 bases. The CDR3 loop reads CASSPSRTSGYTDTQYF. The CDR3 bases are TGTGCCAGCAGCCCGTCTCGCACTAGCGGGTACACAGATACGCAGTATTTT. Complete variable domain (other parts from reference TRBV7-2 and TRBJ2-3): GAGVSQSPSNKVTEKGKDVELRCDPISGHTALYWYRQSLGQGLEFLIYFQGNSAPDKSGLPSDRFSAERTGGSVSTLTIQRTQQEDSAVYLCASSPSRTSGYTDTQYFGPGTRLTVL.

This clonotype was seen a handful of times. The V call is TRBV20-1, the J call TRBJ2-3, with a weak D call TRBD2 (5 bases). The CDR3 runs to 14 residues. Trimming stripped 5 bases from V and 5 bases from J, with 17 bases between. Germline values: CDR1 DFQATT, CDR2 SNEGSKA (reference sequence). The CDR3 DNA reads TGCAGTGCTCTCCTTCCGGGGAGAGGAGATACGCAGTATTTT. It encodes CSALLPGRGDTQYF.

This clonotype was found many times. The rearrangement links TRBV28 to TRBJ1-6; D is unclear. V dropped 6 bases and J dropped 13 bases, with 13 bases sitting between them. The CDR3 extends over 12 amino acids. Germline-derived CDR1 and CDR2 are MDHEN and SYDVKM. The DNA of the CDR3 is TGTGCCAGCAGACGGGAGCCTCAGCCCCTCCACTTT. It yields the protein CASRREPQPLHF.

This clonotype was counted a few times. This chain joins TRBV20-1 and TRBJ2-7, with D possibly TRBD2 on 5 matching bases. The CDR3 sequence is 13 residues long. V lost 5 bases, J lost 0 bases, and 11 bases lay in between. Germline loops: CDR1 DFQATT, CDR2 SNEGSKA (reference sequence). The DNA for the CDR3 is TGCAGTGCTTCCGCGAGGGTCTCCTACGAGCAGTACTTC. It is translated as CSASARVSYEQYF.

Comments on this clonotype: This may be a read error, as it is one base from a much larger clone. This chain's CDR3 is CASSWTSGSNTGELFF. CDR3 DNA sequence: TGCGCCAGCAGCTGGACTAGCGGCTCGAACACCGGGGAGCTGTTTTTT. J is TRBJ2-2 and V is TRBV5-1; TRBD2 matches 10 bases. From germline, CDR1 is SGHRS and CDR2 YFSETQ. The trim removed 3 bases at V and 0 bases at J, leaving 2 bases unmatched. The CDR3 covers 16 residues.